The 18 T cell receptor beta chains given below trace back to one sample, sequenced in a study of EBV T-cell therapy then PD-1 blockade in nasopharyngeal carcinoma. Documented treatment: AdE1-LMPpoly-expanded autologous EBV-specific T-cell therapy followed by anti-PD-1 nivolumab. No antigen has been identified for these receptors. Measured with immunoSEQ multiplex PCR; TCRdb has only the in-frame clones, and not every one. The data show about 14,000 clones, roughly 80% seen once. Sequencing used CD8+ T cells from blood, obtained around day 99 from a patient whose treatment included autologous EBV-specific T cells and nivolumab. The receptors stem from a man in his forties with nasopharyngeal carcinoma.

This chain links TRBV11-3 with TRBJ1-6; 7 bases map to TRBD1. The length of the CDR3 is 19 residues. Trimming took 5 bases from V and 2 from J; bases not matched to a gene: 15. CDR1 is SGHNT and CDR2 is YENEEA in the germline V gene. Here the CDR3 reads CASSGSGDRVFTYNSPLHF. The CDR3 DNA reads TGTGCCAGCAGCGGATCTGGGGACAGAGTTTTTACCTATAATTCACCCCTCCACTTT.

The chain carries TRBV5-6 and TRBJ2-7, with 10 bases lining up with TRBD1. This CDR3 spans 15 amino acids. V dropped 4 bases and J dropped 4; count of bases not matched to a gene: 8. Germline V CDR1 and CDR2: SGHDT, YYEEEE. In DNA, the CDR3 is TGTGCCAGCAGCCGACCGGGACAGGGGTTTTACGAGCAGTACTTC. Amino acids: CASSRPGQGFYEQYF.

V and J are TRBV2 and TRBJ2-2; 7 nucleotides match TRBD1. The junction had 6 bases not matched to a gene; V was cut back by 7 bases and J by 7 bases. The germline CDR1 and CDR2 sequences are SNHLY and FYNNEI. CDR3 size: 13 residues. This chain's CDR3 is CASITGVNGELFF. For the CDR3, the DNA is TGTGCCAGCATTACAGGGGTTAACGGGGAGCTGTTTTTT.

As concerns this clone: The same CDR3 can be traced to other DNA sequences in this sample. The chain has TRBV7-9 and TRBJ1-4; D remains unclear. V lost 1 base to trimming and J lost 7 bases, with 13 bases between them. Germline V CDR1 and CDR2: SEHNR, FQNEAQ (reference sequence). The CDR3 extends over 15 amino acids. The CDR3 here is CASSLGAVIGEKLFF. The CDR3 nucleotides are TGTGCCAGCAGCTTAGGGGCGGTAATAGGTGAAAAACTGTTTTTT.

This chain joins TRBV6-5 and TRBJ2-1; possible D gene TRBD1, 5 bases. This CDR3 has 14 residues. Germline-derived CDR1 and CDR2 are MNHEY and SVGAGI. Trimming removed 6 bases from V and 0 bases from J, with 9 bases in between. CDR3 sequence (DNA): TGTGCCAGCAGGAAGGGGCTCTCCTACAATGAGCAGTTCTTC. Its translation: CASRKGLSYNEQFF.

This clone came up a few times. The DNA of the CDR3 is TGTGCCAGCAGTTCCTCAGCCCTTAATGAGCAGTTCTTC. Protein sequence: CASSSSALNEQFF. The rearrangement uses TRBV27 and TRBJ2-1; D uncertain. Germline V CDR1 and CDR2: MNHEY, SMNVEV (reference sequence). V gave up 4 bases and J gave up 7 bases, with 11 bases separating them. This CDR3 has 13 residues.

This chain connects TRBV5-8 to TRBJ2-3; TRBD2 might be the D (6 bases). There are 14 residues in the CDR3. V dropped 3 bases and J dropped 2 bases, with 10 bases sitting between them. Germline CDR1 reads SGHTS; CDR2 reads YDEGEE. This chain's CDR3 is CASSWGLDTDTQYF. CDR3 sequence (DNA): TGTGCCAGCAGCTGGGGACTCGACACAGATACGCAGTATTTT.

The table lists this clone with a count of one. The chain employs TRBV20-1 and TRBJ1-2, with 8 bases aligning to TRBD1. Germline assignment: CDR1 DFQATT and CDR2 SNEGSKA (reference sequence). The trim removed 6 bases at V and 7 bases at J, leaving 4 bases unmatched. The CDR3 covers 11 residues. The CDR3 sequence is CSADRGAGYTF. The CDR3 DNA reads TGCAGTGCCGACAGGGGTGCTGGCTACACCTTC.

The chain recombines TRBV24-1 with TRBJ1-2; maybe TRBD1 (5 bases). CDR1 is KGHDR and CDR2 is SFDVKD in the germline V gene. Trimming stripped 5 bases from V and 6 bases from J, with 15 bases between. CDR3 length: 14 amino acids. CDR3 in DNA: TGTGCCACCAGTGTGACAGATTACCGCCATGGCTACACCTTC. The encoded protein is CATSVTDYRHGYTF.

The rearrangement uses TRBV28 and TRBJ1-1, with D uncertain. Trimming left V 5 bases short and J 4 bases short, with 14 bases between. CDR1 MDHEN and CDR2 SYDVKM come from the germline V gene. The CDR3 runs 14 residues. The CDR3, as DNA: TGTGCCAGCAGTCCTTACCTTTGGGGCACTGAAGCTTTCTTT. It specifies CASSPYLWGTEAFF.

CDR3 loop: CASSQDTGNYGYTF. CDR3 sequence (DNA): TGTGCCAGCAGCCAAGATACAGGGAACTATGGCTACACCTTC. The gene calls are TRBV4-2 and TRBJ1-2; tentatively, D is TRBD1 (6 bases). V shed 0 bases and J shed 2 bases, with 7 bases lying between them. The CDR3 has 14 amino acids. The V gene's germline CDR1 is LGHNA and CDR2 YNFKEQ.

The CDR3 DNA reads TGTGCCATCAGTGAGTCTACTACAACTAATGAAAAACTGTTTTTT. It yields the protein CAISESTTTNEKLFF. This chain uses TRBV10-3 with TRBJ1-4; D not resolved. The CDR3 has 15 residues. V was trimmed by 0 bases and J by 0 bases, leaving 5 bases between them. From germline, CDR1 is ENHRY and CDR2 SYGVKD.

A word on this clone: This same CDR3 is encoded by further DNA sequences in the sample. The chain combines TRBV27 with TRBJ1-2; 10 bases align to TRBD1. The germline V gene has CDR1 MNHEY and CDR2 SMNVEV (reference sequence). This CDR3 region has 14 residues. Trimming cost V 3 bases and J 5 bases; bases outside gene matches: 3. Here the CDR3 DNA reads TGTGCCAGCAGTTTCGGACAGGGGGTTTATGGCTACACCTTC. Amino acid sequence: CASSFGQGVYGYTF.

The chain links TRBV6-4 to TRBJ2-6; either TRBD1 or TRBD2 may supply D (6 bases each). The V end was cut by 3 bases, the J end by 3 bases, with 12 bases between. Germline CDR1 is MRHNA and CDR2 is SNTAGT. The CDR3 spans 16 residues. The CDR3 nucleotides are TGTGCCAGCAGTGAAGAGGGGGGCAGTGGGGCCAACGTCCTGACTTTC. Amino acids: CASSEEGGSGANVLTF.

The chain is built from TRBV6-5 and TRBJ2-3; D might be TRBD2 (7 bases). V lost 1 base, J lost 2 bases, and 10 bases lay in between. The CDR3 has 15 residues. Per germline, CDR1 MNHEY and CDR2 SVGAGI. The CDR3: CASSYLAGATDTQYF. CDR3 bases: TGTGCCAGCAGTTACTTGGCGGGGGCCACAGATACGCAGTATTTT.

The genes are TRBV9 and TRBJ2-5, with a weak D call TRBD2 (7 bases). This CDR3 is built from 14 residues. CDR1 and CDR2 (germline): SGDLS, YYNGEE. Trimming removed 1 base at V and 5 bases at J, with 12 bases between. The CDR3 region is CASSVRGGRETQYF. DNA for the CDR3: TGTGCCAGCAGCGTAAGGGGGGGCCGTGAGACCCAGTACTTC.

The chain is built from TRBV19 and TRBJ2-3; D is perhaps TRBD1 or TRBD2 (6 bases each). The germline V gene has CDR1 LNHDA and CDR2 SQIVND (reference sequence). Trimming left V 5 bases short and J 0 bases short, with 15 bases between. This CDR3 spans 16 amino acids. The CDR3 is CASSSDRGHSTDTQYF. In DNA, the CDR3 is TGTGCCAGTAGTTCCGATCGGGGGCATAGCACAGATACGCAGTATTTT.

This sequence joins TRBV30 and TRBJ2-7; weak D call: TRBD1 (7 bases). Germline lookup yields CDR1 GTSNPN and CDR2 SVGIG (reference sequence). The V and J ends lost 2 bases and 4 bases respectively, with 12 bases between them. CDR3 length: 13 amino acids. This chain's CDR3 is CAWSPGGIYEQYF. CDR3 DNA sequence: TGTGCCTGGAGTCCAGGGGGGATATACGAGCAGTACTTC.